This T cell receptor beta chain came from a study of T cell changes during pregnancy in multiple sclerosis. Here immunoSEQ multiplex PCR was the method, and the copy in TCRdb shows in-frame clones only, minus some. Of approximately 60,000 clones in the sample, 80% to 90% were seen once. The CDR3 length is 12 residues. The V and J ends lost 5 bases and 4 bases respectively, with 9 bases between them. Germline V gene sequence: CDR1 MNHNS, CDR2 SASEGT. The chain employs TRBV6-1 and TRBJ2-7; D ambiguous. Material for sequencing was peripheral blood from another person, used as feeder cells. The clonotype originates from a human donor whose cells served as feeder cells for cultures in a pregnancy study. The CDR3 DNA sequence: TGTGCCAGCAGTCAATTCTCATACGAGCAGTACTTC. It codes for CASSQFSYEQYF.